These 9 T cell receptor beta chains were all obtained from the same sample, sequenced in a study of Ad26.COV2.S vaccination and SARS-CoV-2 variants. TCRdb's table, derived via immunoSEQ multiplex PCR, lists solely in-frame clones and lacks some. The sample includes 450,000 to 550,000 clones, roughly nine tenths of them seen just once. Treatment: around 19 received Ad26.COV2.S at low or high dose, single or two shots; about 5 received placebo; per-sample allocation not given. The samples were gathered on day 63 after the first injection of vaccine or placebo. The sequenced sample was peripheral blood, obtained in a trial of Ad26.COV2.S vaccine versus placebo. These receptors originate from a person between 18 and 65 years old who received the Ad26.COV2.S COVID-19 vaccine or a placebo.

This clone was seen once. The chain links TRBV2 to TRBJ2-7; D is unclear. The V gene lost 0 bases and the J gene lost 2 bases, with 5 bases spanning the gap. The CDR3 totals 13 residues. Per the germline V gene, CDR1 is SNHLY and CDR2 is FYNNEI. Written as DNA, the CDR3 is TGTGCCAGCAGTGAAGCGGTTACCTACGAGCAGTACTTC. Protein sequence: CASSEAVTYEQYF.

The chain combines TRBV10-1 with TRBJ2-1; 7 bases match TRBD2. This CDR3 spans 13 amino acids. V gave up 2 bases and J gave up 8 bases; unmatched junction bases: 3. The germline CDR1 and CDR2 sequences are WNHNN and SYGVQD (reference sequence). The CDR3 reads CASSEGGDDEQFF. The CDR3 nucleotides are TGCGCCAGCAGTGAGGGGGGGGACGATGAGCAGTTCTTC.

CDR3 nucleotide sequence: TGCAGCGTTTTGTCCAGGGAGGGCCAAGAGACCCAGTACTTC. This codes for CSVLSREGQETQYF. The rearrangement links TRBV29-1 to TRBJ2-5; 7 positions match TRBD2. There are 14 residues in the CDR3. The V segment lost 5 bases and the J segment 1 base; nucleotides outside the gene matches: 7. CDR1 SQVTM and CDR2 ANQGSEA come from the germline V gene.

The V and J genes are TRBV7-6 and TRBJ2-2, with D unresolved. Germline V gene sequence: CDR1 SGHVS, CDR2 FNYEAQ. The CDR3 length is 15 residues. The germline V and J ends were trimmed by 5 bases and 2 bases, with 12 bases remaining between them. The CDR3 loop is CASSPRISNTGELFF. The CDR3 DNA follows: TGTGCCAGCAGCCCCCGTATTAGCAACACCGGGGAGCTGTTTTTT. The full variable domain, its missing parts supplied by reference TRBV7-6 and TRBJ2-2, is GAGVSQSPRYKVTKRGQDVALRCDPISGHVSLYWYRQALGQGPEFLTYFNYEAQQDKSGLPNDRFSAERPEGSISTLTIQRTEQRDSAMYRCASSPRISNTGELFFGEGSRLTVL.

The rearrangement links TRBV11-2 to TRBJ2-1; possibly TRBD1 or TRBD2 for D (5 bases each). The CDR3 length is 14 residues. Germline V CDR1 and CDR2: SGHAT, FQNNGV. The V end lost 6 bases, the J end lost 5 bases, and 14 bases lay between the germline ends. DNA of the CDR3: TGTGCCAGCAGGTGGGGGTTCGGGGACAATGAGCAGTTCTTC. Translation gives CASRWGFGDNEQFF.

The genes are TRBV4-1 and TRBJ1-1; tentatively, D is TRBD1 (6 bases). The V end was cut by 9 bases, the J end by 11 bases, with 16 bases between. Germline loops: CDR1 MGHRA, CDR2 YSYEKL. This CDR3 is 11 amino acids long. The CDR3 coding sequence is TGCGCCAGTCCAGGGGAGGGGGTCGCTTTCTTT. Protein sequence: CASPGEGVAFF.

The chain is built from TRBV7-9 and TRBJ1-1; D is unresolved. Trimming removed 5 bases from V and 2 bases from J, with 15 bases in between. The CDR3 consists of 15 residues. The V gene's germline CDR1 is SEHNR and CDR2 FQNEAQ (reference sequence). The CDR3 DNA sequence: TGTGCCAGCAGCCCGGTTGGGGTGAAAAACACTGAAGCTTTCTTT. It codes for CASSPVGVKNTEAFF.

CDR3 DNA: TGTGCCAGCAGTAGGGATCACGAGCGGTATGGCTACACCTTC. Its protein product is CASSRDHERYGYTF. The chain uses TRBV6-5 and TRBJ1-2; D is undetermined. The CDR3 runs 14 residues. The V and J ends lost 5 bases and 5 bases respectively, with 15 bases between them. CDR1 and CDR2 from the germline V gene are MNHEY and SVGAGI.

The chain is built from TRBV10-1 and TRBJ1-5; weak D call: TRBD1 (6 bases). The germline CDR1 and CDR2 sequences are WNHNN and SYGVQD (reference sequence). Trimming stripped 2 bases from V and 7 bases from J, with 9 bases between. The CDR3 sequence is 13 residues long. CDR3 DNA: TGCGCCAGCAGTGAGGGCACAGGGCAGCCCCAGCATTTT. Translated: CASSEGTGQPQHF.